A single sample gave rise to the 4 T cell receptor beta chains below, sequenced in a study of regulatory dendritic cells for organ transplantation. Here immunoSEQ multiplex PCR was the method, and the copy in TCRdb shows in-frame clones only, minus some. The sample holds 25,000 to 35,000 clones, roughly 80% seen once. Material: naive CD4+ T cells from blood. Documented subset: CD45RA+ naive T cells. The receptors here all came from a human donor in good health.

V gene TRBV5-1 combines with J gene TRBJ1-2; TRBD1 matches at 7 bases. The J segment lost 2 bases and the V segment lost 3 bases, leaving 16 bases of the junction unmatched. Germline assignment: CDR1 SGHRS and CDR2 YFSETQ. This CDR3 contains 18 residues. The chain's CDR3 is CASSSPQDGQVYNYGYTF. The CDR3 DNA reads as TGCGCCAGCAGCTCTCCTCAGGATGGACAGGTTTACAACTATGGCTACACCTTC.

This chain joins TRBV6-5 and TRBJ2-3, with 7 bases aligning to TRBD1. The junction had 4 bases not matched to a gene; V was cut back by 4 bases and J by 3 bases. The CDR3 runs to 14 residues. CDR1 is MNHEY and CDR2 is SVGAGI in the germline V gene. CDR3 loop: CASSSPGGTDTQYF. The CDR3 DNA sequence: TGTGCCAGCAGTTCACCAGGGGGTACAGATACGCAGTATTTT.

V and J are TRBV5-5 and TRBJ1-4, with D unclear. The V gene's germline CDR1 is SGHKS and CDR2 YYEKEE (reference sequence). The ends were cut back, 0 bases at V and 4 bases at J, with 10 bases in the middle. There are 15 residues in the CDR3. CDR3 coding DNA: TGTGCCAGCAGCTTGGCCGCTGGCCTTAATGAAAAACTGTTTTTT. Its protein is CASSLAAGLNEKLFF. The variable domain in full, completed from reference TRBV5-5 and TRBJ1-4, reads DAGVTQSPTHLIKTRGQQVTLRCSPISGHKSVSWYQQVLGQGPQFIFQYYEKEERGRGNFPDRFSARQFPNYSSELNVNALLLGDSALYLCASSLAAGLNEKLFFGSGTQLSVL.

The chain uses TRBV19 and TRBJ1-2; D unclear. The V gene's germline CDR1 is LNHDA and CDR2 SQIVND (reference sequence). This CDR3 region has 13 residues. V shed 7 bases and J shed 5 bases, with 14 bases lying between them. For the CDR3, the DNA is TGTGCCAGTAATCCAACCGGTCTTTATGGCTACACCTTC. It translates to CASNPTGLYGYTF. The variable domain in full, completed from reference TRBV19 and TRBJ1-2, reads DGGITQSPKYLFRKEGQNVTLSCEQNLNHDAMYWYRQDPGQGLRLIYYSQIVNDFQKGDIAEGYSVSREKKESFPLTVTSAQKNPTAFYLCASNPTGLYGYTFGSGTRLTVV.